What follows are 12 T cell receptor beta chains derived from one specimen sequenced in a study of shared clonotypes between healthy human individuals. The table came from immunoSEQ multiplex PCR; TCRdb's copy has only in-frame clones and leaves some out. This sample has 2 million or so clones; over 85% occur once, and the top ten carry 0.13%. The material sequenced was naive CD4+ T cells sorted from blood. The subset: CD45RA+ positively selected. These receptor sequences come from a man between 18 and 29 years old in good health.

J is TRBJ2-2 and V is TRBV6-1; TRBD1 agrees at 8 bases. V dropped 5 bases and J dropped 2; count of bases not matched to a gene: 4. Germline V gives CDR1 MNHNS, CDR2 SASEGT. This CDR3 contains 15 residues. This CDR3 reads CASSPTGANTGELFF. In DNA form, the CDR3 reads TGTGCCAGCAGTCCGACAGGGGCCAACACCGGGGAGCTGTTTTTT.

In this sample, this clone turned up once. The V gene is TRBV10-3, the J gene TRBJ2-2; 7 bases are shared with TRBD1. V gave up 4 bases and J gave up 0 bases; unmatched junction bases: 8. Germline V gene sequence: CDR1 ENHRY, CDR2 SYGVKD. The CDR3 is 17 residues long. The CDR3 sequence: CAISANRDSSNTGELFF. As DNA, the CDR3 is TGTGCCATCAGTGCAAACCGGGACAGCTCGAACACCGGGGAGCTGTTTTTT.

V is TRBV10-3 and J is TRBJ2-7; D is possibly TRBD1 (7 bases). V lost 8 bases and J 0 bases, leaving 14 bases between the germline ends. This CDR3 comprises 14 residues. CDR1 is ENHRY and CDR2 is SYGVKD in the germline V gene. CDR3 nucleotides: TGTGCCATCGGAGGGGGCCCAAGCTCCTACGAGCAGTACTTC. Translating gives CAIGGGPSSYEQYF.

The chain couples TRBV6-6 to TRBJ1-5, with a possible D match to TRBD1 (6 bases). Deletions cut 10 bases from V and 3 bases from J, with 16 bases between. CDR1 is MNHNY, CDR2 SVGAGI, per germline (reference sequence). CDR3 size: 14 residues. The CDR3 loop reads CATTGGSSNQPQHF. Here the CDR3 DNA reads TGTGCCACCACCGGGGGCAGCTCCAATCAGCCCCAGCATTTT.

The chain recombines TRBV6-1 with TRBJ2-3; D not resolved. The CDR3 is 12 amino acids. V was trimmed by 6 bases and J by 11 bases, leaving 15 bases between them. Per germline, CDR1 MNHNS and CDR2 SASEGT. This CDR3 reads CASRIKVSMQYF. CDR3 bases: TGTGCCAGCAGGATAAAGGTATCTATGCAGTATTTT.

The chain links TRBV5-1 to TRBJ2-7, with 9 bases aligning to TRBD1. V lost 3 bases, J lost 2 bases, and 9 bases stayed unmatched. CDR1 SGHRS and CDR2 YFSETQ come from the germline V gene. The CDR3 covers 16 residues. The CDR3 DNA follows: TGCGCCAGCAGCTCCGGGACAGGGCGTATAACCTACGAGCAGTACTTC. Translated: CASSSGTGRITYEQYF.

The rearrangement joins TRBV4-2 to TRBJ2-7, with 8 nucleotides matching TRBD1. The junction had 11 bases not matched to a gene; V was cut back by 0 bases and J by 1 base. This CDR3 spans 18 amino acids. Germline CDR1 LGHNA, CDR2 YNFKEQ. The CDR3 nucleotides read TGTGCCAGCAGCCAAGATGACCCACGGACAGGGCATTCCTACGAGCAGTACTTC. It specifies CASSQDDPRTGHSYEQYF.

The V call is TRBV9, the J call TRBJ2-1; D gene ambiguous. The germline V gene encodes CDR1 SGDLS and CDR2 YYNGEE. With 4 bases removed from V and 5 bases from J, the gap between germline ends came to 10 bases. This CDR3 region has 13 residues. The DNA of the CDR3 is TGTGCCAGCAGCCACCCCTACAACAATGAGCAGTTCTTC. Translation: CASSHPYNNEQFF.

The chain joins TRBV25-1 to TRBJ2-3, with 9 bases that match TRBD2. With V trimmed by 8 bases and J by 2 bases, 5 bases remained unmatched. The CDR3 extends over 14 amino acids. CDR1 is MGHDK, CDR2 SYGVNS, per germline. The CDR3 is CASSAGGPTDTQYF. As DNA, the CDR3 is TGTGCCAGCTCCGCGGGGGGGCCCACAGATACGCAGTATTTT. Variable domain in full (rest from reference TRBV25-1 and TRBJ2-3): EADIYQTPRYLVIGTGKKITLECSQTMGHDKMYWYQQDPGMELHLIHYSYGVNSTEKGDLSSESTVSRIRTEHFPLTLESARPSHTSQYLCASSAGGPTDTQYFGPGTRLTVL.

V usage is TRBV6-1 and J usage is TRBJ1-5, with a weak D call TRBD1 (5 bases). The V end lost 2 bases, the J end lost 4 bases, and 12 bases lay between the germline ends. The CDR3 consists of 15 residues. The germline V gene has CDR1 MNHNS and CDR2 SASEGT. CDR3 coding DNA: TGTGCCAGCAGTGAACGGGACCCCCAGAATCAGCCCCAGCATTTT. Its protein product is CASSERDPQNQPQHF.

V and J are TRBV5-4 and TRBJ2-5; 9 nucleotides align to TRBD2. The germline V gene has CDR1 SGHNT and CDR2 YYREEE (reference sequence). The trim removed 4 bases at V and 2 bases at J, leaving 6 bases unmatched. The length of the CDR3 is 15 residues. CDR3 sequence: CASSATSGTQETQYF. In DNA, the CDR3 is TGTGCCAGCAGCGCGACTAGCGGAACACAAGAGACCCAGTACTTC. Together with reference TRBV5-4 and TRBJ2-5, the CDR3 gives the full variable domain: ETGVTQSPTHLIKTRGQQVTLRCSSQSGHNTVSWYQQALGQGPQFIFQYYREEENGRGNFPPRFSGLQFPNYSSELNVNALELDDSALYLCASSATSGTQETQYFGPGTRLLVL.

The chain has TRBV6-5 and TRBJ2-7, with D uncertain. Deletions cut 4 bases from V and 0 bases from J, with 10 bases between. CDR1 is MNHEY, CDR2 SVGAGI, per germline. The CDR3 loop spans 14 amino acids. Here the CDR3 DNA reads TGTGCCAGCAGTTCACCCCGAACCTCCTACGAGCAGTACTTC. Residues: CASSSPRTSYEQYF.